In this sample, the clone carrying this T cell receptor (beta chain) turned up once. This CDR3 region has 14 residues. Germline V gene lookup returns CDR1 SGHRS and CDR2 YFSETQ. Trimming cost V 4 bases and J 3 bases, with 10 bases left between them. This specimen comes from a study of blood T cell repertoires in COVID-19. The wider study: Nucleic acid was either cDNA or gDNA, and it came from T cells, B-cell-depleted T cells, or PBMCs.

Authors' data handling: Estimation of nucleated cell counts relied on the amplification of reference gene primers. The data were produced by immunoSEQ multiplex PCR, yet TCRdb's version contains in-frame clones alone and is incomplete. V and J calls and clone size come straight from that table; D and trimming were deduced from the DNA. The sample lists 45,000 to 60,000 clones, 84% occurring once. Sequencing was done on a sample of peripheral blood. The sequence was obtained from a woman aged 80 or over with acute or convalescent COVID-19. The chain joins TRBV5-1 to TRBJ2-2; D ambiguous. CDR3 in amino acids: CASSVGLHTGELFF. DNA for the CDR3: TGCGCCAGCAGCGTGGGTCTCCACACCGGGGAGCTGTTTTTT.